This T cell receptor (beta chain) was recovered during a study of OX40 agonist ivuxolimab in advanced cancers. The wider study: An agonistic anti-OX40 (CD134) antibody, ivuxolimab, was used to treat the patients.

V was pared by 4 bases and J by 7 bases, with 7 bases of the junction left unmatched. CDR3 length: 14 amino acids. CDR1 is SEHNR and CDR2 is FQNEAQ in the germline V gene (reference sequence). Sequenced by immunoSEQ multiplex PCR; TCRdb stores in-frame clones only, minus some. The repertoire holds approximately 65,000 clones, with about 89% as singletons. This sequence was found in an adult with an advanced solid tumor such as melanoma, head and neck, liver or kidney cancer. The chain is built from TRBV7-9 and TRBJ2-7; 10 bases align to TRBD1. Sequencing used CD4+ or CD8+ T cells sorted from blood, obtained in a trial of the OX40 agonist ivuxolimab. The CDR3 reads CASSSGTGEFEQYF. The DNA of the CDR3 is TGTGCCAGCAGCTCCGGGACAGGGGAGTTTGAGCAGTACTTC. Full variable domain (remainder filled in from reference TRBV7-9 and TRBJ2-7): DTGVSQNPRHKITKRGQNVTFRCDPISEHNRLYWYRQTLGQGPEFLTYFQNEAQLEKSRLLSDRFSAERPKGSFSTLEIQRTEQGDSAMYLCASSSGTGEFEQYFGPGTRLTVT.